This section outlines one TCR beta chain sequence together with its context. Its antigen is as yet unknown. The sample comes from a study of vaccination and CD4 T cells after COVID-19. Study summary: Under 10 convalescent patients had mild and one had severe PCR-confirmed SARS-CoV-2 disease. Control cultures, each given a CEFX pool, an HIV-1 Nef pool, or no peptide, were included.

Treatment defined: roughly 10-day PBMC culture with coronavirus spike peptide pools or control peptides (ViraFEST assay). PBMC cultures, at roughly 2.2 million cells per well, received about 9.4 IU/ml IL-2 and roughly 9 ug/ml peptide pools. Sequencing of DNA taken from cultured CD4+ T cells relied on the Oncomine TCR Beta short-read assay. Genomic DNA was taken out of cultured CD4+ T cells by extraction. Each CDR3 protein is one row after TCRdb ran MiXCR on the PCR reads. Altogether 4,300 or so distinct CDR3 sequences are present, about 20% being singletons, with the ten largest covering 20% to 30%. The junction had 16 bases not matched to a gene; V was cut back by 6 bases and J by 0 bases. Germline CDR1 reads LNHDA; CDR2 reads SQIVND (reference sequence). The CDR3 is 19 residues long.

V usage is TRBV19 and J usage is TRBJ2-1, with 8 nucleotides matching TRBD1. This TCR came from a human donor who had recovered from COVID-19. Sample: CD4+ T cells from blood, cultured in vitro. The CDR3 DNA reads TGTGCCAGTAGACCCGGACAGGGATGGAGTTTGGGCTCCTACAATGAGCAGTTCTTC. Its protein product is CASRPGQGWSLGSYNEQFF. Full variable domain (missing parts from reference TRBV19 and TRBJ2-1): DGGITQSPKYLFRKEGQNVTLSCEQNLNHDAMYWYRQDPGQGLRLIYYSQIVNDFQKGDIAEGYSVSREKKESFPLTVTSAQKNPTAFYLCASRPGQGWSLGSYNEQFFGPGTRLTVL.